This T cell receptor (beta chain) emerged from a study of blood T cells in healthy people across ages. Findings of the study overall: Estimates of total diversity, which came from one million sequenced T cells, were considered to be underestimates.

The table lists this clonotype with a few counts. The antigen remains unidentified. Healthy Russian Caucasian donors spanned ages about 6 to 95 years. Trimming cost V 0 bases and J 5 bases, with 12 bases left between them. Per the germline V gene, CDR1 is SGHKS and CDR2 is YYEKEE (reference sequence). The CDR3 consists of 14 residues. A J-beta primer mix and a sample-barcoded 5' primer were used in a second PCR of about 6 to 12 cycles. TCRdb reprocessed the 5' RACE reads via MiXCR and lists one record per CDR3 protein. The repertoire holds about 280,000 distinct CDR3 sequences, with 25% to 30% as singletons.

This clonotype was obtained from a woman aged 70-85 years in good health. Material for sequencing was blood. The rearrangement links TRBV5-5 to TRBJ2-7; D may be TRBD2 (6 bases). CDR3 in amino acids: CASSLGVGRNEQYF. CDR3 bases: TGTGCCAGCAGCTTGGGAGTCGGGAGAAACGAGCAGTACTTC.